Listed below are T cell receptor beta chains from one sample, sequenced in a study of blood T cell repertoires in COVID-19. Clones were read by immunoSEQ multiplex PCR, and TCRdb kept only the in-frame ones, dropping some. The table includes 150,000 to 200,000 clones, around 90% detected once. The sample taken for sequencing was peripheral blood. All receptors derive from a woman of 80 years or more with COVID-19, enrolled during active disease. Both conserved end residues are part of each CDR3. D genes are given only for firm matches. Clone size is stated in some rows and not others, as once, few, many or a class when expanded.

CASSMDPPGTEAFF | TGTGCCAGCAGCATGGATCCCCCGGGCACTGAAGCTTTCTTT | TRBV5-4 | . | . | TRBJ1-1
CASSLQGARYGYTF | TGTGCCAGCAGTCTACAGGGGGCGCGCTATGGCTACACCTTC | TRBV28 | TRBD1 | . | TRBJ1-2
CASSQAGTSGRTTQYF | TGTGCCAGCAGCCAAGCCGGGACTAGCGGTCGTACGACCCAGTACTTC | TRBV14 | TRBD2 | . | TRBJ2-5
CASSPGGNIQYF | TGTGCCAGCAGCCCCGGCGGGAACATTCAGTACTTC | TRBV3-1/TRBV3-2 | . | once | TRBJ2-4
CASSVFDRAPSGNTIYF | TGTGCCAGCAGCGTATTCGACAGGGCCCCATCTGGAAACACCATATATTTT | TRBV9 | TRBD1 | . | TRBJ1-3
CASSTRDSRAFF | TGTGCCAGTAGTACCCGGGATTCTAGAGCTTTCTTT | TRBV19 | . | . | TRBJ1-1
CASRLAQLNGEQFF | TGTGCCAGCAGACTAGCTCAACTCAACGGTGAGCAGTTCTTC | TRBV7-8 | . | . | TRBJ2-1
CASTAGASQYF | TGTGCCAGCACGGCAGGGGCGTCCCAGTACTTC | TRBV7-9 | . | . | TRBJ2-5
CANDREPYGYTF | TGTGCCAACGACAGGGAGCCCTATGGCTACACCTTC | TRBV2 | TRBD1 | . | TRBJ1-2
CASSIGGTYGYTF | TGTGCCAGTAGTATTGGGGGGACCTATGGCTACACCTTC | TRBV19 | . | . | TRBJ1-2
CASSPGRSGANVLTF | TGTGCCAGCTCACCTGGCAGGTCTGGGGCCAACGTTCTGACTTTC | TRBV18 | . | . | TRBJ2-6